The entry below gives a single T cell receptor (beta chain) sequence along with its context. This record belongs to a study of shared clonotypes between healthy human individuals. Here immunoSEQ multiplex PCR was the method, and the copy in TCRdb shows in-frame clones only, minus some. The table records hundreds of thousands of clones, around 77% of them present only once. From germline, CDR1 is SGHRS and CDR2 YFSETQ. J was trimmed by 5 bases and V by 4 bases; bases with no gene match: 8. The CDR3 is 15 amino acids. Material: PBMCs. The gene calls are TRBV5-1 and TRBJ2-1, with 8 bases fitting TRBD1. The receptor's source is a woman aged 40 to 50 in good health. Some clones in this sample may be carry-over from other donors' samples. For the CDR3, the DNA is TGCGCCAGCAGCGCCACGGGACAGGAGAACAATGAGCAGTTCTTC. This gives the protein CASSATGQENNEQFF.